The 32 T cell receptor beta chains presented below share a single source sample, sequenced in a study of T cell repertoires in cytomegalovirus infection. A single record per CDR3 protein comes from TCRdb applying MiXCR to the reads. The sample lists 200,000 or so distinct CDR3 sequences, about 30% occurring once. Specimen: PBMCs. Receptors originate from a human donor in good health (CMV status not recorded). Some clones in this sample may be carry-over from other donors' samples.

This sequence joins TRBV2 and TRBJ1-6; D not resolved. The CDR3 has 12 amino acids. Germline lookup yields CDR1 SNHLY and CDR2 FYNNEI. With 6 bases removed from V and 10 bases from J, the gap between germline ends came to 10 bases. Written as DNA, the CDR3 is TGTGCCAGCAGGATCGGCGTCTCACCCCTCCACTTT. Translated: CASRIGVSPLHF. Combining the CDR3 with reference TRBV2 and TRBJ1-6 gives the whole variable domain EPEVTQTPSHQVTQMGQEVILRCVPISNHLYFYWYRQILGQKVEFLVSFYNNEISEKSEIFDDQFSVERPDGSNFTLKIRSTKLEDSAMYFCASRIGVSPLHFGNGTRLTVT.

This chain joins TRBV5-1 and TRBJ1-1; the D is unclear. The CDR3 extends over 14 amino acids. Germline lookup yields CDR1 SGHRS and CDR2 YFSETQ. The V and J ends lost 0 bases and 5 bases respectively, with 11 bases between them. The CDR3 here is CASSLGAGRTEAFF. The CDR3 nucleotides are TGCGCCAGCAGCTTGGGGGCCGGTAGGACTGAAGCTTTCTTT.

This clonotype was found many times. The V gene is TRBV7-8, the J gene TRBJ2-3; D unclear. CDR1 is SGHVS and CDR2 is FQNEAQ in the germline V gene. This CDR3 region has 14 residues. Trimming pared 1 base from V and 1 base from J, leaving 6 bases between. As DNA, the CDR3 is TGTGCCAGCAGCTTAGTCACGGGCACAGATACGCAGTATTTT. It specifies CASSLVTGTDTQYF.

This clonotype was detected only a few times. The gene calls are TRBV2 and TRBJ2-7; TRBD1 aligns across 7 bases. Germline lookup yields CDR1 SNHLY and CDR2 FYNNEI. This CDR3 comprises 14 residues. V shed 11 bases, J shed 0 bases, and the junction held 10 bases outside the gene matches. This chain's CDR3 is CALVGDRDSYEQYF. The CDR3 nucleotides are TGTGCCTTGGTGGGTGACAGGGACTCCTACGAGCAGTACTTC.

The rearrangement links TRBV12-3 or TRBV12-4 to TRBJ1-1; TRBD1 is a possible D gene (6 bases). This CDR3 has 16 residues. With 5 bases removed from V and 0 bases from J, the gap between germline ends came to 16 bases. Here the CDR3 DNA reads TGTGCCAGCAGTCGTCCCGGGACACTCATGAACACTGAAGCTTTCTTT. Its protein product is CASSRPGTLMNTEAFF.

This clonotype appeared many times. The rearrangement uses TRBV7-2 and TRBJ1-6, with unresolved D. CDR1 and CDR2 from the germline V gene are SGHTA and FQGNSA. There are 14 residues in the CDR3. Trimming cost V 2 bases and J 4 bases, with 6 bases left between them. CDR3 loop: CASSLQVYNSPLHF. CDR3 in DNA: TGTGCCAGCAGCTTACAGGTGTATAATTCACCCCTCCACTTT.

In this sample, this clonotype turned up once. V and J are TRBV7-6 and TRBJ1-1; D not certain. The CDR3 consists of 14 residues. V shed 3 bases and J shed 0 bases, with 8 bases lying between them. The germline V gene has CDR1 SGHVS and CDR2 FNYEAQ. Here the CDR3 reads CASSFRNMNTEAFF. The DNA of the CDR3 is TGTGCCAGCAGCTTCAGAAACATGAACACTGAAGCTTTCTTT.

This clonotype occurred many times. The chain combines TRBV29-1 with TRBJ2-1; 7 bases fit TRBD2. CDR3 size: 14 residues. V shed 6 bases and J 4 bases; nucleotides not matched to a gene: 9. The germline gives CDR1 SQVTM, CDR2 ANQGSEA. The CDR3 nucleotides are TGCAGCGTGGCAAGCGGGGCCACGTACAATGAGCAGTTCTTC. It encodes CSVASGATYNEQFF.

The gene calls are TRBV6-2 or TRBV6-3 and TRBJ1-1, with D maybe TRBD1 (5 bases). This CDR3 contains 15 residues. Trimming took 7 bases from V and 0 from J, leaving 15 bases between them. The germline V gene encodes CDR1 MNHEY and CDR2 SVGEGT. CDR3 sequence (DNA): TGTGCCAGCAACCCTTCGACAGTCATGAACACTGAAGCTTTCTTT. Its translation is CASNPSTVMNTEAFF.

The table lists this clonotype with many counts. This sequence joins TRBV7-2 and TRBJ1-5; 8 nucleotides match TRBD1. The CDR3 has 14 amino acids. Germline-derived CDR1 and CDR2 are SGHTA and FQGNSA. With 4 bases clipped from V and 4 bases from J, the junction kept 3 bases outside the gene matches. DNA for the CDR3: TGTGCCAGCAGCTGGACAGGGAAAAATCAGCCCCAGCATTTT. It translates to CASSWTGKNQPQHF.

This clonotype came up a few times. This rearrangement joins TRBV10-3 to TRBJ2-1; TRBD2 is a possible D gene (6 bases). Germline values: CDR1 ENHRY, CDR2 SYGVKD. The CDR3 totals 16 residues. Trimming cost V 3 bases and J 0 bases, with 12 bases left between them. The CDR3 here is CAISELAGSSYNEQFF. CDR3 DNA: TGTGCCATCAGTGAACTGGCGGGAAGCTCCTACAATGAGCAGTTCTTC.

The CDR3 here is CAWSVRQGYQPQHF. For the CDR3, the DNA is TGTGCCTGGAGTGTACGACAGGGGTACCAGCCCCAGCATTTT. This chain joins TRBV30 and TRBJ1-5; 8 nucleotides match TRBD1. The CDR3 has 14 residues. CDR1 is GTSNPN, CDR2 SVGIG, per germline (reference sequence). Trimming removed 0 bases from V and 7 bases from J; junction bases left unmatched: 5.

The genes are TRBV20-1 and TRBJ1-1; a possible D gene is TRBD1 (6 bases). The V end was cut by 1 base, the J end by 5 bases, with 14 bases between. This CDR3 is 14 amino acids long. Germline-derived CDR1 and CDR2 are DFQATT and SNEGSKA (reference sequence). The CDR3 spells CSARVGGLGTEAFF. Here the CDR3 DNA reads TGCAGTGCTAGAGTTGGGGGGCTCGGGACTGAAGCTTTCTTT.

This rearrangement joins TRBV7-8 to TRBJ1-1; no clear D gene. Germline CDR1 and CDR2: SGHVS and FQNEAQ. CDR3 length: 15 amino acids. Trimming cost V 2 bases and J 1 base, with 11 bases left between them. The CDR3, as DNA: TGTGCCAGCAGCTTACTGCGGGCGGCGAACACTGAAGCTTTCTTT. Translating it yields CASSLLRAANTEAFF.

V is TRBV19 and J is TRBJ1-5, with a weak D call TRBD1 (6 bases). V was pared by 6 bases and J by 5 bases, with 14 bases between. CDR3 length equals 14 residues. The germline V gene has CDR1 LNHDA and CDR2 SQIVND (reference sequence). The CDR3 bases are TGTGCCAGTAGCAGGGACACCTTATATCAGCCCCAGCATTTT. It encodes CASSRDTLYQPQHF.

This clonotype was seen a few times. The chain links TRBV2 to TRBJ2-4, with D uncertain. The V end lost 10 bases, the J end lost 0 bases, and 10 bases lay between the germline ends. The germline gives CDR1 SNHLY, CDR2 FYNNEI. CDR3 size: 13 residues. The DNA for the CDR3 is TGTGCCACCACCTTGGTAGCCAAAAACATTCAGTACTTC. Protein: CATTLVAKNIQYF.

The chain has TRBV12-3 or TRBV12-4 and TRBJ1-1, with D possibly being TRBD1 (6 bases). Trimming removed 6 bases at V and 6 bases at J, with 14 bases between. This CDR3 spans 13 amino acids. The CDR3 region is CASRSDSRAEAFF. For the CDR3, the DNA is TGTGCCAGCAGGTCGGACAGTCGGGCTGAAGCTTTCTTT.

This clonotype was seen more than once but under ten times. The chain combines TRBV19 with TRBJ1-5; D is perhaps TRBD1 (5 bases). V gave up 5 bases and J gave up 5 bases, with 22 bases separating them. Germline assignment: CDR1 LNHDA and CDR2 SQIVND (reference sequence). The CDR3 runs 17 residues. In DNA form, the CDR3 reads TGTGCCAGTAGTTGGGATGGGGGAGTTGACCGCGATCAGCCCCAGCATTTT. It yields the protein CASSWDGGVDRDQPQHF.

The J gene is TRBJ2-3, the V gene TRBV7-3, with TRBD2 as a possible D gene (6 bases). The CDR3 has 14 amino acids. CDR1 and CDR2 from the germline V gene are SGHTA and FQGTGA. Trimming took off 2 bases at V and 5 bases at J, with 11 bases between the two ends. The CDR3 loop reads CASSLGGTRDTQYF. For the CDR3, the DNA is TGTGCCAGCAGCTTAGGAGGGACGCGAGATACGCAGTATTTT.

The rearrangement joins TRBV20-1 to TRBJ1-5, with D possibly being TRBD1 (5 bases). Germline lookup yields CDR1 DFQATT and CDR2 SNEGSKA (reference sequence). The CDR3 has 14 amino acids. The V gene lost 5 bases and the J gene lost 9 bases, with 20 bases spanning the gap. As DNA, the CDR3 is TGCAGTGCTGCGAGAGGGGAGGCGAGTTCGCCCCAGCATTTT. Protein: CSAARGEASSPQHF.

The V and J genes are TRBV25-1 and TRBJ1-1, with 7 bases fitting TRBD1. V was clipped by 4 bases and J by 0 bases; unmatched bases: 5. Per germline, CDR1 MGHDK and CDR2 SYGVNS. The CDR3 spans 15 residues. The CDR3 loop reads CASSVPGQLNTEAFF. CDR3 DNA: TGTGCCAGCAGTGTCCCGGGACAGCTGAACACTGAAGCTTTCTTT.

The rearrangement links TRBV15 to TRBJ1-1, with D perhaps TRBD1 (6 bases). V was clipped by 0 bases and J by 5 bases, with 7 bases between them. CDR3 length: 13 residues. Germline V gene sequence: CDR1 LNHNV, CDR2 YYDKDF (reference sequence). The CDR3 spells CATSRDRGTEAFF. The CDR3, as DNA: TGTGCCACCAGCAGAGACAGGGGAACTGAAGCTTTCTTT. The entire variable domain, with the rest obtained from reference TRBV15 and TRBJ1-1, is as follows: DAMVIQNPRYQVTQFGKPVTLSCSQTLNHNVMYWYQQKSSQAPKLLFHYYDKDFNNEADTPDNFQSRRPNTSFCFLDIRSPGLGDTAMYLCATSRDRGTEAFFGQGTRLTVV.

J is TRBJ2-7 and V is TRBV2; tentative D call: TRBD2 (6 bases). The CDR3 sequence is 13 residues long. The germline V and J ends were trimmed by 2 bases and 12 bases, with 17 bases remaining between them. CDR1 and CDR2 (germline): SNHLY, FYNNEI. The CDR3 DNA reads TGTGCCAGCAGTGAAAGTGAGGCGGGGCTGGGGTACTTC. It translates to CASSESEAGLGYF.

CDR3 sequence: CASRNPGLAVQETQYF. DNA for the CDR3: TGTGCCAGCAGAAATCCGGGACTAGCGGTCCAAGAGACCCAGTACTTC. V is TRBV6-2 or TRBV6-3 and J is TRBJ2-5; the match to TRBD2 covers 11 bases. The CDR3 is 16 amino acids. V was clipped by 6 bases and J by 1 base; unmatched bases: 7. Germline V CDR1 and CDR2: MNHEY, SVGEGT.

The chain combines TRBV7-8 with TRBJ2-3, with D possibly TRBD1 on 6 matching bases. The germline CDR1 and CDR2 sequences are SGHVS and FQNEAQ. The V end was cut by 4 bases, the J end by 6 bases, with 14 bases between. This CDR3 contains 14 residues. CDR3 protein: CASSWDTGPDTQYF. Here the CDR3 DNA reads TGTGCCAGCAGCTGGGACACCGGGCCGGATACGCAGTATTTT.

This clonotype was seen a few times. The V and J genes are TRBV6-5 and TRBJ2-1; 10 bases fit TRBD1. The CDR3 has 19 amino acids. J lost 7 bases, V lost 2 bases, and 17 bases had no gene match. Germline V gene lookup returns CDR1 MNHEY and CDR2 SVGAGI. The CDR3 DNA reads as TGTGCCAGCAGTTACAGACGGACAGGGGGAGGAGTGTCCTGGAATGAGCAGTTCTTC. This gives the protein CASSYRRTGGGVSWNEQFF.

In this sample, this clonotype turned up a few times. The chain links TRBV6-4 to TRBJ2-3, with TRBD2 identical over 12 bases. The CDR3 loop spans 17 amino acids. The J segment lost 3 bases and the V segment lost 2 bases, leaving 6 bases of the junction unmatched. The V gene's germline CDR1 is MRHNA and CDR2 SNTAGT. The CDR3 region is CASSDEASGGATDTQYF. The CDR3, as DNA: TGTGCCAGCAGTGACGAGGCTAGCGGGGGGGCAACAGATACGCAGTATTTT.

The chain joins TRBV7-9 to TRBJ2-5; 8 bases are a match to TRBD2. Germline CDR1 and CDR2: SEHNR and FQNEAQ (reference sequence). This CDR3 spans 12 amino acids. The CDR3: CASQGGGETQYF. The CDR3 DNA is TGTGCTTCTCAAGGCGGGGGGGAGACCCAGTACTTC.

This rearrangement joins TRBV24-1 to TRBJ1-2; no clear D gene. CDR3 length: 12 residues. Between the trimmed V and J ends, which lost 2 bases and 4 bases, there was a span of 4 bases. Germline V gives CDR1 KGHDR, CDR2 SFDVKD. The CDR3 nucleotides are TGTGCCACCAGTGATTCGTTCTATGGCTACACCTTC. Its protein product is CATSDSFYGYTF.

The chain has TRBV6-6 and TRBJ1-1; D remains unclear. The CDR3 covers 14 residues. V lost 5 bases and J lost 5, with 15 bases in between. Germline CDR1 is MNHNY and CDR2 is SVGAGI (reference sequence). CDR3 sequence (DNA): TGTGCCAGCAGTACCGAATCGGCGGGTACTGAAGCTTTCTTT. Its protein product is CASSTESAGTEAFF.

This clonotype was seen only a few times. The chain couples TRBV7-6 to TRBJ2-5; 8 bases fit TRBD2. Trimming cost V 7 bases and J 8 bases; bases outside gene matches: 6. This CDR3 region has 12 residues. Per the germline V gene, CDR1 is SGHVS and CDR2 is FNYEAQ. The CDR3 nucleotides are TGTGCCAGCACTAGCGGGCCAACTACCCAGTACTTC. Translating it yields CASTSGPTTQYF.

This clonotype appeared a few times. The chain employs TRBV6-2 or TRBV6-3 and TRBJ1-1; D remains ambiguous. The CDR3 loop spans 15 amino acids. V was trimmed by 0 bases and J by 0 bases, leaving 8 bases between them. Germline V gives CDR1 MNHEY, CDR2 SVGEGT. The CDR3 coding sequence is TGTGCCAGCAGTTACTCCCTGGATTTGAACACTGAAGCTTTCTTT. It specifies CASSYSLDLNTEAFF.